The T cell receptor beta chain described here comes from a study of shared clonotypes between healthy human individuals. This CDR3 spans 13 amino acids. Germline values: CDR1 SQVTM, CDR2 ANQGSEA. Trimming removed 1 base at V and 5 bases at J, with 12 bases between. Assay: immunoSEQ multiplex PCR; the TCRdb copy retains only in-frame clones and omits some. The data hold around 2.3 million clones, with almost 96% observed a single time. This TCR derives from a man between 18 and 35 years old in good health. The chain is built from TRBV29-1 and TRBJ2-7, with D uncertain. The sequencing sample was made of naive CD4+ T cells sorted from blood. Subset of the sample: CD45RA+ positively selected. The CDR3 spells CSVEVHRRDEQYF. In DNA, the CDR3 is TGCAGCGTTGAAGTACACCGCCGGGACGAGCAGTACTTC.